Shown below are 8 T cell receptor beta chains from a single sample sequenced in a study of cytomegalovirus exposure and HLA in healthy donors. Both 60 Vbeta primers and 13 Jbeta primers went into the PCR. The repertoire was sequenced with immunoSEQ multiplex PCR; TCRdb's copy has only in-frame clones and lacks some. The sample records over 100,000 clones, approximately 70% being singletons. What was sequenced was PBMCs. These receptors were taken from a man aged 25-40 years in good health and CMV-seropositive.

In its sample, this clone was seen a few times. J is TRBJ1-2 and V is TRBV7-9, with 10 bases lining up with TRBD1. The V and J ends lost 3 bases and 4 bases, in that order; junction bases with no gene match: 8. Germline loops: CDR1 SEHNR, CDR2 FQNEAQ (reference sequence). The CDR3 totals 16 residues. The CDR3 sequence is CASSLDRQGARYGYTF. The DNA for the CDR3 is TGTGCCAGCAGCTTGGACCGACAGGGGGCTCGCTATGGCTACACCTTC.

The chain recombines TRBV2 with TRBJ1-1; 8 bases align to TRBD1. This CDR3 region has 14 residues. Per the germline V gene, CDR1 is SNHLY and CDR2 is FYNNEI. After removal of 4 bases from V and 5 bases from J, the junction contained 6 bases not matched to a gene. CDR3 in amino acids: CASSAGQVFTEAFF. The CDR3 DNA is TGTGCCAGCAGTGCGGGACAGGTATTTACTGAAGCTTTCTTT.

Concerning this clone: Its ends do not fully match the called genes, so a read error is possible. This chain joins TRBV7-9 and TRBJ1-5; TRBD1 matches at 7 bases. The CDR3 sequence is 17 residues long. CDR1 is SEHNR and CDR2 is FQNEAQ in the germline V gene (reference sequence). The CDR3 nucleotides read TGTGCCAGCAGCCCGGGCGGGGCACTCGAGGGGGCTCAGCCCCGGCATTTT. Translation: CASSPGGALEGAQPRHF.

The chain recombines TRBV10-2 with TRBJ2-3; D not resolved. V lost 0 bases, J lost 3 bases, and 10 bases lay in between. The CDR3 loop spans 15 amino acids. In germline, CDR1 is WSHSY, CDR2 SAAADI. The CDR3: CASSESKFRTDTQYF. CDR3 nucleotides: TGCGCCAGCAGTGAGTCGAAGTTCAGAACAGATACGCAGTATTTT.

The chain recombines TRBV10-2 with TRBJ2-1; TRBD1 agrees at 9 bases. CDR3 length: 15 residues. V was pared by 3 bases and J by 10 bases, with 10 bases of the junction left unmatched. From germline, CDR1 is WSHSY and CDR2 SAAADI. The CDR3 loop is CASSEGTGNFWEQFF. The CDR3 nucleotides read TGCGCCAGCAGTGAAGGGACAGGGAATTTTTGGGAGCAGTTCTTC.

The rearrangement joins TRBV25-1 to TRBJ2-2; D is possibly TRBD2 (6 bases). Germline values: CDR1 MGHDK, CDR2 SYGVNS. The CDR3 length is 18 residues. Trimming shortened V by 6 bases and J by 6 bases, and 26 bases separated the two germline ends. The CDR3 spells CASSTYSGLQGVSGELFF. The CDR3 nucleotides are TGTGCCAGCAGCACCTACTCGGGACTGCAGGGAGTCTCCGGGGAGCTGTTTTTT.

CDR3 nucleotides: TGTGCCAGCAGCCGAACCTCGGGTCGAAGCGGGGGGGTCTCCTACAATGAGCAGTTCTTC. Translating it yields CASSRTSGRSGGVSYNEQFF. The V and J genes are TRBV6-4 and TRBJ2-1; 10 bases line up with TRBD2. The CDR3 has 20 amino acids. Per the germline V gene, CDR1 is MRHNA and CDR2 is SNTAGT. Trimming cost V 6 bases and J 0 bases; bases outside gene matches: 17.

V and J are TRBV2 and TRBJ2-1, with D possibly being TRBD1 (6 bases). This CDR3 has 16 residues. Between the trimmed V and J ends, which lost 5 bases and 5 bases, there was a span of 19 bases. Germline CDR1 SNHLY, CDR2 FYNNEI. CDR3 DNA: TGTGCCAGCAGTTTACAGGGAATTCAACAGAACAATGAGCAGTTCTTC. As protein: CASSLQGIQQNNEQFF.